These 5 T cell receptor beta chains came from one sample sequenced in a study of blood T cell repertoires in COVID-19 (dated by TCRdb to between 2020 and 2021). Library construction relied on the immunoSEQ multiplex PCR assay. As stored in TCRdb, this immuneACCESS dataset retains in-frame rearrangements with V and J assigned. A fraction of the clones does not appear; measured against another copy, unresolved V genes explain less than half of the discrepancy, and the remainder lacks a known reason. For this sample the table gives fewer than 120,000 clones, of which approximately 79% were detected only once. The ten top clones hold approximately 16% of the sample. Input material: peripheral blood. Every receptor here comes from a woman older than 75 with active or convalescent COVID-19.

In this sample, this clone turned up a few times. The chain employs TRBV12-3 or TRBV12-4 and TRBJ1-1; TRBD1 is a possible D gene (5 bases). With 6 bases removed from V and 1 base from J, the gap between germline ends came to 9 bases. This CDR3 region has 13 residues. The CDR3 region has the DNA TGTGCCAGCAGCTTGACAGCGAACACTGAAGCTTTCTTT. Translation: CASSLTANTEAFF.

The chain links TRBV30 to TRBJ1-1; 7 nucleotides agree with TRBD1. The germline gives CDR1 GTSNPN, CDR2 SVGIG (reference sequence). V lost 3 bases and J lost 2; bases outside the gene matches: 3. The CDR3 runs 13 residues. The CDR3 region is CAWRYRGNTEAFF. CDR3 nucleotide sequence: TGTGCCTGGAGATACAGGGGAAACACTGAAGCTTTCTTT. Looking up the rest from reference TRBV30 and TRBJ1-1 gives the full variable domain: SQTIHQWPATLVQPVGSPLSLECTVEGTSNPNLYWYRQAAGRGLQLLFYSVGIGQISSEVPQNLSASRPQDRQFILSSKKLLLSDSGFYLCAWRYRGNTEAFFGQGTRLTVV.

The V call is TRBV7-9, the J call TRBJ2-1, with TRBD2 matching over 8 bases. The CDR3 has 14 amino acids. Unmatched junction bases numbered 9, after V lost 6 bases and J lost 8 bases. Germline V CDR1 and CDR2: SEHNR, FQNEAQ (reference sequence). CDR3 sequence reads: CASRRSGSQDEQFF. In DNA form, the CDR3 reads TGTGCCAGCAGAAGAAGCGGGAGTCAAGATGAGCAGTTCTTC.

This clone was picked up a small number of times. This chain connects TRBV2 to TRBJ2-7, with D possibly TRBD2 on 5 matching bases. V lost 11 bases and J 3 bases, leaving 17 bases between the germline ends. CDR1 SNHLY and CDR2 FYNNEI come from the germline V gene. The CDR3 contains 13 residues. CDR3 nucleotides: TGTGCCGAGGGTCGCGGACCCCTCTACGAGCAGTACTTC. Protein: CAEGRGPLYEQYF. The whole variable domain, remainder taken from reference TRBV2 and TRBJ2-7, is EPEVTQTPSHQVTQMGQEVILRCVPISNHLYFYWYRQILGQKVEFLVSFYNNEISEKSEIFDDQFSVERPDGSNFTLKIRSTKLEDSAMYFCAEGRGPLYEQYFGPGTRLTVT.

This clone has only a few counts. The rearrangement links TRBV29-1 to TRBJ1-4; 7 bases match TRBD1. The CDR3 extends over 13 amino acids. In germline, CDR1 is SQVTM, CDR2 ANQGSEA. V gave up 6 bases and J gave up 8 bases; unmatched junction bases: 9. The DNA of the CDR3 is TGCAGCGTCTCAGGGGGAGTACGCGAAAAACTGTTTTTT. Its translation is CSVSGGVREKLFF. The full variable domain, its missing parts supplied by reference TRBV29-1 and TRBJ1-4, is SAVISQKPSRDICQRGTSLTIQCQVDSQVTMMFWYRQQPGQSLTLIATANQGSEATYESGFVIDKFPISRPNLTFSTLTVSNMSPEDSSIYLCSVSGGVREKLFFGSGTQLSVL.